One T cell receptor (beta chain) is described in this entry. CDR1 is SEHNR, CDR2 FQNEAQ, per germline (reference sequence). There are 15 residues in the CDR3. V shed 4 bases and J shed 0 bases, with 12 bases lying between them. Per the original methods: Estimates of nucleated cell counts were drawn from the amplification of reference gene primers. Measured with immunoSEQ multiplex PCR; TCRdb has only the in-frame clones, and not every one. D and trimming come from the DNA, and the V and J calls and clone size come from that table. The repertoire consists of some 130,000 clones, with around 73% occurring once and the leading ten covering roughly 9.8%. This entry belongs to a study of blood T cell repertoires in COVID-19. Overall study context: The origin of the acute and convalescent COVID-19 samples was the United States, Italy and Spain. In each case, the material was cDNA or gDNA derived from T cells, B-cell-depleted T cells, or PBMCs.

Sequencing was done on a sample of peripheral blood. This chain connects TRBV7-9 to TRBJ1-2, with D perhaps matching TRBD1 (5 bases). This TCR was sampled from a man in his 60s who had recovered from COVID-19. The CDR3 here is CASSSAGWTNYGYTF. CDR3 bases: TGTGCCAGCAGCTCGGCAGGGTGGACTAACTATGGCTACACCTTC.